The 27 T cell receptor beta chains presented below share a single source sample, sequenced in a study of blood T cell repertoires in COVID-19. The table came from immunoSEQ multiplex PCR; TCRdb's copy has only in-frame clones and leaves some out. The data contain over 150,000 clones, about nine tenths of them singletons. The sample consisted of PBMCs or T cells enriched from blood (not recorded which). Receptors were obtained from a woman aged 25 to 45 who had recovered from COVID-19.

The DNA of the CDR3 is TGTGCCAGCAGCTTAGCGGGACAGGGGGAGTTCGGCACTGAAGCTTTCTTT. It is translated as CASSLAGQGEFGTEAFF. The chain combines TRBV7-9 with TRBJ1-1, with TRBD1 identical over 11 bases. The V gene end was trimmed by 0 bases and the J gene end by 4 bases; junction bases not matched to a gene: 7. Germline V gene sequence: CDR1 SEHNR, CDR2 FQNEAQ (reference sequence). The CDR3 is made up of 17 amino acids.

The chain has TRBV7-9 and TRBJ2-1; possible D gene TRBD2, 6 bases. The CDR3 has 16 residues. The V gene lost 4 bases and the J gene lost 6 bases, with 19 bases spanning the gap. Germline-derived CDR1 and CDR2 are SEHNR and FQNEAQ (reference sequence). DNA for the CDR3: TGTGCCAGCAGCTCCGGGAATAGCGGACGAAGCAATGAGCAGTTCTTC. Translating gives CASSSGNSGRSNEQFF. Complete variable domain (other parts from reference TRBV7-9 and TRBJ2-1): DTGVSQNPRHKITKRGQNVTFRCDPISEHNRLYWYRQTLGQGPEFLTYFQNEAQLEKSRLLSDRFSAERPKGSFSTLEIQRTEQGDSAMYLCASSSGNSGRSNEQFFGPGTRLTVL.

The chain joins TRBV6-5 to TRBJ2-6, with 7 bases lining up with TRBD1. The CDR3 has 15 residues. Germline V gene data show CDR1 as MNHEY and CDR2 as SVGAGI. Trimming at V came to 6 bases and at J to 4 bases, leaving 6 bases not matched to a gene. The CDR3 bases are TGTGCCAGCAGCAGGGGACAGCCCGGGGCCAACGTCCTGACTTTC. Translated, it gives CASSRGQPGANVLTF.

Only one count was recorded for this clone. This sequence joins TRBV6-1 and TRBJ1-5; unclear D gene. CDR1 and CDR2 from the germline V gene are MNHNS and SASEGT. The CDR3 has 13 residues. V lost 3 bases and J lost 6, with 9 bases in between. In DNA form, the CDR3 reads TGTGCCAGCAGTGATTCTTCGCGTCAGCCCCAGCATTTT. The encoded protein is CASSDSSRQPQHF.

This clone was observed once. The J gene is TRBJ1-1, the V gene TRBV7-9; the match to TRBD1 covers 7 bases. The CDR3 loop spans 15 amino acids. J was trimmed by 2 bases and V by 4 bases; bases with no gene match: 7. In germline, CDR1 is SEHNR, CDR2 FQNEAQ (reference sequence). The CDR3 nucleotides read TGTGCCAGCAGCTCCCGACAGGGACCAAACACTGAAGCTTTCTTT. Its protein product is CASSSRQGPNTEAFF.

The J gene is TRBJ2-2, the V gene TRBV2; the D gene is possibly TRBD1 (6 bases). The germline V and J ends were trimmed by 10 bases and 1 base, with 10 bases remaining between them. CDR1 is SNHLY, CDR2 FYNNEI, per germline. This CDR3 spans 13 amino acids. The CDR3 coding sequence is TGTGCCATAGACAGGCGGAACACCGGGGAGCTGTTTTTT. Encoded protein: CAIDRRNTGELFF.

The CDR3 DNA reads as TGTGCCAGCAGCTTAGCTAGTAGCCGACAGGGGCTTGGAGGTTACAATGAGCAGTTCTTC. It specifies CASSLASSRQGLGGYNEQFF. The chain uses TRBV7-6 and TRBJ2-1, with 8 bases aligning to TRBD1. CDR1 is SGHVS, CDR2 FNYEAQ, per germline. V lost 0 bases to trimming and J lost 4 bases; unmatched junction nucleotides: 17. The CDR3 length is 20 residues.

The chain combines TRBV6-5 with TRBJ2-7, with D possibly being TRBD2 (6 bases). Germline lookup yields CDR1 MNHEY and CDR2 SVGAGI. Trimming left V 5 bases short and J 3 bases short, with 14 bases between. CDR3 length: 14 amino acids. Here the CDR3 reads CASSRDSFVYEQYF. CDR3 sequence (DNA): TGTGCCAGCAGTCGGGACTCATTCGTCTACGAGCAGTACTTC.

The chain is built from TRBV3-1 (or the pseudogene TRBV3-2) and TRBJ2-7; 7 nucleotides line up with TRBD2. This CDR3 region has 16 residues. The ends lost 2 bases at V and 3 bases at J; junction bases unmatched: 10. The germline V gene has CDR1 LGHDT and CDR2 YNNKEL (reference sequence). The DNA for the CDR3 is TGTGCCAGCAGCCAATACCGGGACTACCCTCACTACGAGCAGTACTTC. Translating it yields CASSQYRDYPHYEQYF.

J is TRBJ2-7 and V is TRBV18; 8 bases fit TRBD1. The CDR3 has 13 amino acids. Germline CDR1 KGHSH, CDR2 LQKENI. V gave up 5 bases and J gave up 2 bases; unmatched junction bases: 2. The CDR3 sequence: CASSLQGAYEQYF. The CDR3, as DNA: TGTGCCAGCTCATTACAGGGGGCCTACGAGCAGTACTTC.

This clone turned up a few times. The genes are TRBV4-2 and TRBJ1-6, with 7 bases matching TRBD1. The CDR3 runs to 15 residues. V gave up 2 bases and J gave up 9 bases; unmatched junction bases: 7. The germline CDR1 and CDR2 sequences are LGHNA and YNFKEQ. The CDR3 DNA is TGTGCCAGCAGCCAACCGACAGGGAAGGCTTCACCCCTCCACTTT. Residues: CASSQPTGKASPLHF.

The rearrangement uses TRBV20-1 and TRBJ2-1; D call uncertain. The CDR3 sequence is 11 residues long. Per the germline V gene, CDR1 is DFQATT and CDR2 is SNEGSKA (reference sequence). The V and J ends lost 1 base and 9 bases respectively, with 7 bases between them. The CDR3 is CSARAQIEQFF. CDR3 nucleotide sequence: TGCAGTGCTAGAGCGCAGATTGAGCAGTTCTTC.

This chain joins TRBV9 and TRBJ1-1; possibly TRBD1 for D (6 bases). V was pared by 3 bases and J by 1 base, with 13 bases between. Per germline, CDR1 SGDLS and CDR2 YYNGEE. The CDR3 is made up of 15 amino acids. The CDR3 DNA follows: TGTGCCAGCAGCGACTCGGGGGGCCCGAACACTGAAGCTTTCTTT. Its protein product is CASSDSGGPNTEAFF.

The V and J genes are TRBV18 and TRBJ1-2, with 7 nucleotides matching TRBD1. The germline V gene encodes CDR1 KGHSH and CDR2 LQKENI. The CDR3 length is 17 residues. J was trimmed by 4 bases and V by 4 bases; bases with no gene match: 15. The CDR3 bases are TGTGCCAGCTCACACAACGGACAGGCCCTCCAGGTCTATGGCTACACCTTC. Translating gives CASSHNGQALQVYGYTF.

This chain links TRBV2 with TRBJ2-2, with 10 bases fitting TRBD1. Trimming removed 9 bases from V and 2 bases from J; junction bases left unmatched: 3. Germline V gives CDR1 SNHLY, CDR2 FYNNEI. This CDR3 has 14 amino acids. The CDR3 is CARGQGGNTGELFF. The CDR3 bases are TGTGCCAGAGGACAGGGGGGCAACACCGGGGAGCTGTTTTTT.

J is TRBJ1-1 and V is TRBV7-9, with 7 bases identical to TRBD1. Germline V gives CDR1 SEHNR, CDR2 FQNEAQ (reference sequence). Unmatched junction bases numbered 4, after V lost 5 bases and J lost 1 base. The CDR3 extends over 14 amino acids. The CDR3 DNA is TGTGCCAGCAGCCCTGGGACAGCGAACACTGAAGCTTTCTTT. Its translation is CASSPGTANTEAFF.

The CDR3 loop reads CASRRTGVNEQFF. The CDR3 DNA is TGTGCCAGCAGACGGACAGGGGTGAATGAGCAGTTCTTC. The chain is built from TRBV6-5 and TRBJ2-1, with TRBD1 matching over 9 bases. Germline trimming cut 6 bases from V and 7 bases from J; bases unmatched to any gene: 4. Germline V lookup: CDR1 MNHEY, CDR2 SVGAGI. The CDR3 has 13 residues.

This CDR3 reads CASSEGGGLSYTF. In nucleotides, the CDR3 is TGTGCCAGCAGCGAAGGGGGAGGGCTGAGCTACACCTTC. The J gene is TRBJ1-2, the V gene TRBV7-8, with D maybe TRBD1 (6 bases). Germline V gene sequence: CDR1 SGHVS, CDR2 FQNEAQ. V was shortened by 5 bases and J by 9 bases, with 16 bases between the two germline ends. This CDR3 has 13 amino acids.

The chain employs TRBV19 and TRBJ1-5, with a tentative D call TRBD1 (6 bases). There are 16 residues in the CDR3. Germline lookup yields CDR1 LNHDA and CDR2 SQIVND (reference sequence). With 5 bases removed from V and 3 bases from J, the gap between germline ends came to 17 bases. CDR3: CASSPSRQAHNQPQHF. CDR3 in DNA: TGTGCCAGTAGTCCCTCCAGACAGGCCCACAATCAGCCCCAGCATTTT.

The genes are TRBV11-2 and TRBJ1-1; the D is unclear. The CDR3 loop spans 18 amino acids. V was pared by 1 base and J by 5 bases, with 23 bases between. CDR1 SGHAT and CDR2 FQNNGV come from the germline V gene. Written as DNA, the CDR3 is TGTGCCAGCAGCTTAGGGATTTTGGGAGGCGTGGCGAAAACTGAAGCTTTCTTT. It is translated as CASSLGILGGVAKTEAFF.

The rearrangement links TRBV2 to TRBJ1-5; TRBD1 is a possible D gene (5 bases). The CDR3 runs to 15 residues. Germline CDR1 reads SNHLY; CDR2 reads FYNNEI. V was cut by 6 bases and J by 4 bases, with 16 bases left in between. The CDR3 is CASSPNRLGNQPQHF. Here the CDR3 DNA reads TGTGCCAGCAGCCCAAACAGGTTAGGAAATCAGCCCCAGCATTTT. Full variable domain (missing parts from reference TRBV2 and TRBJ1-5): EPEVTQTPSHQVTQMGQEVILRCVPISNHLYFYWYRQILGQKVEFLVSFYNNEISEKSEIFDDQFSVERPDGSNFTLKIRSTKLEDSAMYFCASSPNRLGNQPQHFGDGTRLSIL.

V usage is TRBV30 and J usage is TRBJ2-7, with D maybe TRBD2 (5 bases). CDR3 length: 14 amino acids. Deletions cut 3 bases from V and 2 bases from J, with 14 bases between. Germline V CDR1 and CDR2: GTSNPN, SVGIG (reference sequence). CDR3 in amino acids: CAWSEDFPTYEQYF. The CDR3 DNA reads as TGTGCCTGGAGCGAGGACTTCCCTACCTACGAGCAGTACTTC.

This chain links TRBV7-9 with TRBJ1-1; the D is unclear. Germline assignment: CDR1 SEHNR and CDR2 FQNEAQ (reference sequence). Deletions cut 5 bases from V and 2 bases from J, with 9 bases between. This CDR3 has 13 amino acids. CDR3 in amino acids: CASSPGLNTEAFF. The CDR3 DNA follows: TGTGCCAGCAGCCCCGGGTTAAACACTGAAGCTTTCTTT.

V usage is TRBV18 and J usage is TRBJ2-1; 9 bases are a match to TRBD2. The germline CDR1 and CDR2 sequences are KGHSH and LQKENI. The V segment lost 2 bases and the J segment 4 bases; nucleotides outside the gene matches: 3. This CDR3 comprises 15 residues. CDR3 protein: CASSPISGGYNEQFF. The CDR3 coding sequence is TGTGCCAGCTCACCAATTAGCGGGGGTTACAATGAGCAGTTCTTC. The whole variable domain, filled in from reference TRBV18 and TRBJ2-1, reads NAGVMQNPRHLVRRRGQEARLRCSPMKGHSHVYWYRQLPEEGLKFMVYLQKENIIDESGMPKERFSAEFPKEGPSILRIQQVVRGDSAAYFCASSPISGGYNEQFFGPGTRLTVL.

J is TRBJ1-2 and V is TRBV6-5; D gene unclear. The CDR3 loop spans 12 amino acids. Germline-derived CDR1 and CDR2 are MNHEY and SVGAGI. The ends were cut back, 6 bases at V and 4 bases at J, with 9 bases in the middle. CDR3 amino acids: CASREATYGYTF. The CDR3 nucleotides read TGTGCCAGCAGGGAGGCAACCTATGGCTACACCTTC.

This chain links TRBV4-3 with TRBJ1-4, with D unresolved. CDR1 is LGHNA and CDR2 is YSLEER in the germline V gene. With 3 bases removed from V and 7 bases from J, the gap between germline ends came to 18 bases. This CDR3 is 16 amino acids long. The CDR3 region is CASSQNRRIASEKLFF. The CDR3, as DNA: TGCGCCAGCAGCCAGAACCGACGGATAGCGTCTGAAAAACTGTTTTTT.

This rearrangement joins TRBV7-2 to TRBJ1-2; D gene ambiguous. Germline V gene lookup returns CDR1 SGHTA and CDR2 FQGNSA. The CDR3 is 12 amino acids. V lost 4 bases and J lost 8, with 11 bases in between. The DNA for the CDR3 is TGTGCCAGCAGCTCGGGGTCCTTCGGCTACACCTTC. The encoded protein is CASSSGSFGYTF.